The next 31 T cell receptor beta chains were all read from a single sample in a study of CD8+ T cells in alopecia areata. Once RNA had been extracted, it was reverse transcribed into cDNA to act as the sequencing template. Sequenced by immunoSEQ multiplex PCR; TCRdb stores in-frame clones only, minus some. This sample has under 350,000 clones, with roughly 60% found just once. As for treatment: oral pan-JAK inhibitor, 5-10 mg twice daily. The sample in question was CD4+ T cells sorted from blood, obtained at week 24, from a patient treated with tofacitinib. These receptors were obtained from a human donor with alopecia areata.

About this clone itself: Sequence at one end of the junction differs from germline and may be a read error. DNA for the CDR3: TGTGCCAGCAGCCCCGGGGACCGCGGCACTTTT. Amino acids: CASSPGDRGTF. This chain uses TRBV7-9 with TRBJ1-1; the D gene is possibly TRBD1 (5 bases). The CDR3 runs to 11 residues. Germline-derived CDR1 and CDR2 are SEHNR and FQNEAQ (reference sequence).

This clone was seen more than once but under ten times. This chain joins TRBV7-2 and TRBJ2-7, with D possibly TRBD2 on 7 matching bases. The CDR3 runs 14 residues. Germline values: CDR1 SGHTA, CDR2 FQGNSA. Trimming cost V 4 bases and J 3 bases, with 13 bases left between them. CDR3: CASSSTSRGYEQYF. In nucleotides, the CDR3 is TGTGCCAGCAGCTCGACTAGCAGGGGCTACGAGCAGTACTTC. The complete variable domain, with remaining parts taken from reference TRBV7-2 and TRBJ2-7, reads GAGVSQSPSNKVTEKGKDVELRCDPISGHTALYWYRQSLGQGLEFLIYFQGNSAPDKSGLPSDRFSAERTGGSVSTLTIQRTQQEDSAVYLCASSSTSRGYEQYFGPGTRLTVT.

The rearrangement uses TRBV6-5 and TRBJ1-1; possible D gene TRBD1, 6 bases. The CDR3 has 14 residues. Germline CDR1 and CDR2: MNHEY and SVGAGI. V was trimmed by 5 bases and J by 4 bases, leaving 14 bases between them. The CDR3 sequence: CASSETGKGTEAFF. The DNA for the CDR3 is TGTGCCAGCAGTGAAACAGGGAAGGGCACTGAAGCTTTCTTT.

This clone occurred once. This CDR3 is CATSRDGGPEETQYF. Here the CDR3 DNA reads TGTGCCACCAGCAGAGATGGGGGACCTGAGGAGACCCAGTACTTC. The chain is built from TRBV15 and TRBJ2-5; perhaps D is TRBD1 or TRBD2 (5 bases each). V was pared by 0 bases and J by 5 bases, with 13 bases between. The CDR3 has 15 residues. Germline V gene lookup returns CDR1 LNHNV and CDR2 YYDKDF (reference sequence).

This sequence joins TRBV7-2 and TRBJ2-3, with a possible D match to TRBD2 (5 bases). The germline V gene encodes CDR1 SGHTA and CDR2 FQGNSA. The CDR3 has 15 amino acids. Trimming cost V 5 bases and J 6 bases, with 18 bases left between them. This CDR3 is CASSPIPLEWDTQYF. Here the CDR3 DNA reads TGTGCCAGCAGCCCAATCCCACTAGAGTGGGATACGCAGTATTTT.

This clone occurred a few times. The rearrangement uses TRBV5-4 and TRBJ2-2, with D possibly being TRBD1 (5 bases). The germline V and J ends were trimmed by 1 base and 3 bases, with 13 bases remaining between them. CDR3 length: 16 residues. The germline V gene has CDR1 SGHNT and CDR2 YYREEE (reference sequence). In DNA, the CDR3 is TGTGCCAGCAGCTTGTATAGGGGCGCCGACACCGGGGAGCTGTTTTTT. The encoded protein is CASSLYRGADTGELFF.

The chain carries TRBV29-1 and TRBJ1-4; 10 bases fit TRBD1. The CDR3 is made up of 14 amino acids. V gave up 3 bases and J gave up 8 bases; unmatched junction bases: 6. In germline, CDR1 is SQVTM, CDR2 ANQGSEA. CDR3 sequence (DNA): TGCAGCGTTGAGCCCGGGACAGGGGTCGAAAAACTGTTTTTT. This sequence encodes CSVEPGTGVEKLFF.

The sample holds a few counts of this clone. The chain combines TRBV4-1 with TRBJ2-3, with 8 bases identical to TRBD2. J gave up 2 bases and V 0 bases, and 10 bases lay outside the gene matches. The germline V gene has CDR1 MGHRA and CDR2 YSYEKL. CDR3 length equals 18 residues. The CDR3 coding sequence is TGCGCCAGCAGCCAAGAAGTAATCGGGCGGGGGGTCACAGATACGCAGTATTTT. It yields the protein CASSQEVIGRGVTDTQYF.

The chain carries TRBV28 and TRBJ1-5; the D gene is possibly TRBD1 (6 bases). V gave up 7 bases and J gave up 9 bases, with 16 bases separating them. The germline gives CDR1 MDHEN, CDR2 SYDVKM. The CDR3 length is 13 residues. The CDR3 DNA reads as TGTGCCAGCACCGGACAGTCGCCTCGGCCCCAGCATTTT. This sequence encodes CASTGQSPRPQHF.

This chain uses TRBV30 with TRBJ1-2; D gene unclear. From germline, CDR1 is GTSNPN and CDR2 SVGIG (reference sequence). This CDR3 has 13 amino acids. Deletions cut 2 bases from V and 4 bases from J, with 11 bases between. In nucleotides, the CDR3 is TGTGCCTGGAGTTTTGGTGCGGGCTATGGCTACACCTTC. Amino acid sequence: CAWSFGAGYGYTF.

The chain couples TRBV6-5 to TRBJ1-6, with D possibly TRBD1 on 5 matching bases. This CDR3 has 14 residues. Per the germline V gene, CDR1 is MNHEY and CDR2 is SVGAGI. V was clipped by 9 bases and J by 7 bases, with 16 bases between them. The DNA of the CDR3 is TGTGCCAGTCAGCAGGGAGTAAAAAATTCACCCCTCCACTTT. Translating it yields CASQQGVKNSPLHF.

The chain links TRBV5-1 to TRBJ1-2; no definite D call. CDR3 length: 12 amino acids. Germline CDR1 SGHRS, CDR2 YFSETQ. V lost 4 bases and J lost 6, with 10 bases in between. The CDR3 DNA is TGCGCCAGCAGCACCAACAGAGATGGCTACACCTTC. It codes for CASSTNRDGYTF.

The CDR3 sequence: CASSQGGQAKETQYF. Here the CDR3 DNA reads TGTGCCAGCAGCCAGGGCGGACAGGCGAAAGAGACCCAGTACTTC. The rearrangement joins TRBV6-6 to TRBJ2-5; 7 bases map to TRBD1. The J segment lost 3 bases and the V segment lost 6 bases, leaving 10 bases of the junction unmatched. CDR1 MNHNY and CDR2 SVGAGI come from the germline V gene (reference sequence). This CDR3 comprises 15 residues.

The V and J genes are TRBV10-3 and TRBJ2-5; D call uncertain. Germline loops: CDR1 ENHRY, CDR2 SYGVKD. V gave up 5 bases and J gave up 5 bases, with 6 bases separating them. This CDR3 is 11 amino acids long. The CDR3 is CAISHEETQYF. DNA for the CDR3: TGTGCCATCAGTCACGAGGAGACCCAGTACTTC.

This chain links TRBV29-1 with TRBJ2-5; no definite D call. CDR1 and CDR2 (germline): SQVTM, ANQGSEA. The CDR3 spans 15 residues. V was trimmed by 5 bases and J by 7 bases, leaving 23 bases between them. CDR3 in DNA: TGCAGCGTTAATTTCCGGGTTAGCCCGCAGCGGACCCAGTACTTC. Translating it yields CSVNFRVSPQRTQYF.

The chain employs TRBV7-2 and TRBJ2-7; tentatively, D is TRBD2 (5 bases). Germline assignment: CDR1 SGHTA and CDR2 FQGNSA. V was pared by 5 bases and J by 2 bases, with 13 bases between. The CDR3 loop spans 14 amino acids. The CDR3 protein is CASSPVGSTYEQYF. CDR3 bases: TGTGCCAGCAGCCCAGTAGGGAGTACCTACGAGCAGTACTTC.

CDR3 coding DNA: TGTGCCAGCAGCTCCGACTTGAGCTCCTACGAGCAGTACTTC. As protein: CASSSDLSSYEQYF. V gene TRBV9 combines with J gene TRBJ2-7, with D uncertain. V was trimmed by 4 bases and J by 0 bases, leaving 11 bases between them. The CDR3 totals 14 residues. CDR1 is SGDLS, CDR2 YYNGEE, per germline.

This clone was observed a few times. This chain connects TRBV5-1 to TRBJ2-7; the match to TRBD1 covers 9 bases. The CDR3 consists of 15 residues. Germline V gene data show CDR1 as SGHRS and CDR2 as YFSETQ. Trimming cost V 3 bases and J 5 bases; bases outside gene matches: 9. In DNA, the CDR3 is TGCGCCAGCAGCTACGCAACAGGGGGCTGGGACGAGCAGTACTTC. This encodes CASSYATGGWDEQYF.

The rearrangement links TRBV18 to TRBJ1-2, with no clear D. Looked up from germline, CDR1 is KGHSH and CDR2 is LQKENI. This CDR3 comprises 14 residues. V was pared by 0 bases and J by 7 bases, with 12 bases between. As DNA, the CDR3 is TGTGCCAGCTCACCACCGTCGGTCGATTCTGGCTACACCTTC. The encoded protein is CASSPPSVDSGYTF.

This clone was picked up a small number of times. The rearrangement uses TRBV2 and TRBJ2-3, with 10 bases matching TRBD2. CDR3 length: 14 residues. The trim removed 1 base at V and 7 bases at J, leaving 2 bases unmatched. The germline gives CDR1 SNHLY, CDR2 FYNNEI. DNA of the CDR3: TGTGCCAGCAGTGAAGAACTAGCGGGGAATACGCAGTATTTT. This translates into CASSEELAGNTQYF.

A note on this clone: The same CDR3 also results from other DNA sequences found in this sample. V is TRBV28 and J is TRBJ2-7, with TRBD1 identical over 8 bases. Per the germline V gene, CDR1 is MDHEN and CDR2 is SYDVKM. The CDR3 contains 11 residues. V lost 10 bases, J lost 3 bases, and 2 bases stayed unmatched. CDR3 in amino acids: CAIGQGYEQYF. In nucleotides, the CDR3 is TGTGCCATCGGACAGGGCTACGAGCAGTACTTC.

The CDR3 DNA reads as TGTGCCAGCAGTTACGGACTAGCCTTTGGTGAGCAGTTCTTC. Residues: CASSYGLAFGEQFF. The rearrangement links TRBV6-5 to TRBJ2-1; 8 bases agree with TRBD2. J lost 9 bases, V lost 2 bases, and 6 bases had no gene match. CDR3 length: 14 amino acids. Germline CDR1 and CDR2: MNHEY and SVGAGI.

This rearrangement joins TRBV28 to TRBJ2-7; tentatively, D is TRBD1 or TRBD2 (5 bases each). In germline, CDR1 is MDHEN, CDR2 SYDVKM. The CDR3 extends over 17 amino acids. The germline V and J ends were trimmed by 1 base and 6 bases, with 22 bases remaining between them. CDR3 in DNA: TGTGCCAGCAGTTTATTGTGGGGGAGTCAAGACCCGCCCGAGCAGTACTTC. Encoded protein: CASSLLWGSQDPPEQYF.

This chain's CDR3 is CASSLLGPQLIPYEQYF. The CDR3 DNA sequence: TGCGCCAGCAGCTTGTTGGGTCCCCAGCTAATACCCTACGAGCAGTACTTC. The V and J genes are TRBV5-1 and TRBJ2-7, with unresolved D. The CDR3 covers 17 residues. Germline lookup yields CDR1 SGHRS and CDR2 YFSETQ. Trimming shortened V by 1 base and J by 2 bases, and 19 bases separated the two germline ends. The complete variable domain, with remaining parts taken from reference TRBV5-1 and TRBJ2-7, reads KAGVTQTPRYLIKTRGQQVTLSCSPISGHRSVSWYQQTPGQGLQFLFEYFSETQRNKGNFPGRFSGRQFSNSRSEMNVSTLELGDSALYLCASSLLGPQLIPYEQYFGPGTRLTVT.

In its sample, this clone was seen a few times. The CDR3 is CAWSRRTETTLNSPLHF. DNA for the CDR3: TGTGCCTGGAGTCGACGGACAGAAACCACATTAAATTCACCCCTCCACTTT. V gene TRBV30 combines with J gene TRBJ1-6, with D possibly being TRBD1 (6 bases). CDR1 is GTSNPN and CDR2 is SVGIG in the germline V gene (reference sequence). The V end was cut by 2 bases, the J end by 7 bases, with 21 bases between. The CDR3 sequence is 17 residues long.

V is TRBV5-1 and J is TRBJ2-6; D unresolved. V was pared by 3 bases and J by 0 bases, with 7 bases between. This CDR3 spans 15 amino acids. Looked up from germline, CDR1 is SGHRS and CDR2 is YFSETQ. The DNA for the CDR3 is TGCGCCAGCAGCTCCGGCGACTCTGGGGCCAACGTCCTGACTTTC. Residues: CASSSGDSGANVLTF. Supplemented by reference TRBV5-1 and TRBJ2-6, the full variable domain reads KAGVTQTPRYLIKTRGQQVTLSCSPISGHRSVSWYQQTPGQGLQFLFEYFSETQRNKGNFPGRFSGRQFSNSRSEMNVSTLELGDSALYLCASSSGDSGANVLTFGAGSRLTVL.

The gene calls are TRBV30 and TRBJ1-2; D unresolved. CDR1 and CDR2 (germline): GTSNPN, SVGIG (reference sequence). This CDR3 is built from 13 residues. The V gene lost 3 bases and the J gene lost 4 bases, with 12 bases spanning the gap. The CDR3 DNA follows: TGTGCCTGGAGGGCTCCGGGCGCCTATGGCTACACCTTC. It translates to CAWRAPGAYGYTF.

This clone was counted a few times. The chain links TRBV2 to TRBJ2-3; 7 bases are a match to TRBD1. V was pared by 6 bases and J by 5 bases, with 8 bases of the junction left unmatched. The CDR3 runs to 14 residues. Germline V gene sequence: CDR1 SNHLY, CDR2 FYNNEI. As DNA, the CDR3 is TGTGCCAGCAGGACAGGGAGTCAGGGAGATACGCAGTATTTT. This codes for CASRTGSQGDTQYF.

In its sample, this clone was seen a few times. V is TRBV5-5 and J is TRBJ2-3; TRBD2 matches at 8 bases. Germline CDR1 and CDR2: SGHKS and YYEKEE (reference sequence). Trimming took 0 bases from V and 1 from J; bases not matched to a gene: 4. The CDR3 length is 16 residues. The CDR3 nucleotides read TGTGCCAGCAGCTTGGCGGGGGGGCGCGGCACAGATACGCAGTATTTT. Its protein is CASSLAGGRGTDTQYF. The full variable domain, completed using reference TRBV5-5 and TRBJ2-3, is DAGVTQSPTHLIKTRGQQVTLRCSPISGHKSVSWYQQVLGQGPQFIFQYYEKEERGRGNFPDRFSARQFPNYSSELNVNALLLGDSALYLCASSLAGGRGTDTQYFGPGTRLTVL.

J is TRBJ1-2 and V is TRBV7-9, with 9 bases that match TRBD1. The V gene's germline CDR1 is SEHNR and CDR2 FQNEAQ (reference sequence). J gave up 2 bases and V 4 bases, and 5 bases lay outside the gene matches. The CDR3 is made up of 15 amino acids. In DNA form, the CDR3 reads TGTGCCAGCAGCTCAGGGGGGACAGGGAACTATGGCTACACCTTC. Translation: CASSSGGTGNYGYTF.

The CDR3 sequence: CAWSGPPAMTDTQYF. Written as DNA, the CDR3 is TGTGCCTGGAGCGGCCCCCCTGCTATGACAGATACGCAGTATTTT. The chain employs TRBV30 and TRBJ2-3; D is uncertain. Germline CDR1 is GTSNPN and CDR2 is SVGIG (reference sequence). The germline V and J ends were trimmed by 3 bases and 3 bases, with 16 bases remaining between them. The CDR3 contains 15 residues.